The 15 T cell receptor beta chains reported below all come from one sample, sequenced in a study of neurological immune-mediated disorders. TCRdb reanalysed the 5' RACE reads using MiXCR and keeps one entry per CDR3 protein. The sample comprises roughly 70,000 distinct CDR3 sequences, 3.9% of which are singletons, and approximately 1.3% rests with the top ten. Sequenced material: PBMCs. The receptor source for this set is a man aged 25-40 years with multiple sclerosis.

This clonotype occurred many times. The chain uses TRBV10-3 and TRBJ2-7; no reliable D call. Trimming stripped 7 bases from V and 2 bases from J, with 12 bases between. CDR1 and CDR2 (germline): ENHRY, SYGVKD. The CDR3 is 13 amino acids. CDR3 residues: CAIMAPNTYEQYF. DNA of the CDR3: TGTGCCATCATGGCACCCAACACCTACGAGCAGTACTTC.

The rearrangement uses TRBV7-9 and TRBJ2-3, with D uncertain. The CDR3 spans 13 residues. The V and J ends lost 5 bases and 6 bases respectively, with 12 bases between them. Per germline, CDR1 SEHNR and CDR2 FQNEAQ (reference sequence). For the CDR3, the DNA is TGTGCCAGCAGCACGAGATTCCGGGATACGCAGTATTTT. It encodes CASSTRFRDTQYF.

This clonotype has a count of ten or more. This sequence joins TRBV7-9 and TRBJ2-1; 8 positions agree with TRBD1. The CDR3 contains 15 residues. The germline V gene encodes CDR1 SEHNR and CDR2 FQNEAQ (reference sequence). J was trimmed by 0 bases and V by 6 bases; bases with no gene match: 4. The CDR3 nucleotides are TGTGCCAGCAGGGCCGGGACAGGCTCCTACAATGAGCAGTTCTTC. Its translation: CASRAGTGSYNEQFF.

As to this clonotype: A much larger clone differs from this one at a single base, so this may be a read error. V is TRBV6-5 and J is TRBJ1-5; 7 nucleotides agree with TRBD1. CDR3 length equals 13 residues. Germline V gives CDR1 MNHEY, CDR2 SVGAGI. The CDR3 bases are TGTGCCAGCAGGCGGGACAGTAATCAGCCCCAGAATTTT. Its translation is CASRRDSNQPQNF.

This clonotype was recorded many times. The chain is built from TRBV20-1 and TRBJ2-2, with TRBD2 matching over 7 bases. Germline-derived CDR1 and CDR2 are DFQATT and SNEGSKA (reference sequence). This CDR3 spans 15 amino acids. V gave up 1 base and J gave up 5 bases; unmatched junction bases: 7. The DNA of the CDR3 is TGCAGTGCTAGAGTGGGAGGGACCAAGACCGGGGAGCTGTTTTTT. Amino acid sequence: CSARVGGTKTGELFF.

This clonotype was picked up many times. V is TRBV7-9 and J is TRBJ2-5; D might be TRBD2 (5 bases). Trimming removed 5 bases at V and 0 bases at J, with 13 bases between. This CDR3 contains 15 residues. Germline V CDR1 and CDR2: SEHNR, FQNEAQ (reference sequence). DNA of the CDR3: TGTGCCAGCAGCCCCGACTCGGGGTACCAAGAGACCCAGTACTTC. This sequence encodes CASSPDSGYQETQYF. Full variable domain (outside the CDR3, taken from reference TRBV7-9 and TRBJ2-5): DTGVSQNPRHKITKRGQNVTFRCDPISEHNRLYWYRQTLGQGPEFLTYFQNEAQLEKSRLLSDRFSAERPKGSFSTLEIQRTEQGDSAMYLCASSPDSGYQETQYFGPGTRLLVL.

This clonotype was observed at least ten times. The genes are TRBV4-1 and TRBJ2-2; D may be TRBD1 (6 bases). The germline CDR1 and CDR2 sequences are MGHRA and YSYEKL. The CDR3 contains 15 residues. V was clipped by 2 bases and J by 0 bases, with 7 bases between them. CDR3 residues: CASSQRTANTGELFF. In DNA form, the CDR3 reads TGCGCCAGCAGCCAAAGGACAGCGAACACCGGGGAGCTGTTTTTT.

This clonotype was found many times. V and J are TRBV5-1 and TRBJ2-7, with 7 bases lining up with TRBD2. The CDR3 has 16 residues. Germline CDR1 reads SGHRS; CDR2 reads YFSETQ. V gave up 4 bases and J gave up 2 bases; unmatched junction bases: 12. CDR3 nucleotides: TGCGCCAGCAGCGGACTTTCTAGCGGAGAGACCTACGAGCAGTACTTC. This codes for CASSGLSSGETYEQYF.

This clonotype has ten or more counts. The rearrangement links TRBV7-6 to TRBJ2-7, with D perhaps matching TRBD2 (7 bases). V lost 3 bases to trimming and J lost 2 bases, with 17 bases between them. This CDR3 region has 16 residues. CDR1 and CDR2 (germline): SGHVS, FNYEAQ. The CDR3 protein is CASSLEGGALTYEQYF. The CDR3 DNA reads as TGTGCCAGCAGCTTGGAGGGGGGGGCCCTTACCTACGAGCAGTACTTC.

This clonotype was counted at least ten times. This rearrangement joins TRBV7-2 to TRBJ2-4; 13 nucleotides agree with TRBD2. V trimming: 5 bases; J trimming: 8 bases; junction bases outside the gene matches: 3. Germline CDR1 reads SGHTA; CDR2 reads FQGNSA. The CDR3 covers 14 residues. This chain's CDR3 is CASSPGLAGDIQYF. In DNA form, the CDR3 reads TGTGCCAGCAGCCCAGGACTAGCGGGGGACATTCAGTACTTC.

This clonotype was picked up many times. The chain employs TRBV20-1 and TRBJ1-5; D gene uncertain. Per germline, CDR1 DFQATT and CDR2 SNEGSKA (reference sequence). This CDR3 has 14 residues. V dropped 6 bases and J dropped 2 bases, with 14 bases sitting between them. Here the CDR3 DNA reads TGCAGTGCGCATAAAACAAGTGGCAATCAGCCCCAGCATTTT. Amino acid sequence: CSAHKTSGNQPQHF.

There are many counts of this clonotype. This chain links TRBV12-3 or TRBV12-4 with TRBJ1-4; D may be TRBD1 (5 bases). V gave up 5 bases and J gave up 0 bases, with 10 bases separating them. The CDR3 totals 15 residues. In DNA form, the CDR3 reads TGTGCCAGCAGTAGAAGACAGACAACTAATGAAAAACTGTTTTTT. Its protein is CASSRRQTTNEKLFF.

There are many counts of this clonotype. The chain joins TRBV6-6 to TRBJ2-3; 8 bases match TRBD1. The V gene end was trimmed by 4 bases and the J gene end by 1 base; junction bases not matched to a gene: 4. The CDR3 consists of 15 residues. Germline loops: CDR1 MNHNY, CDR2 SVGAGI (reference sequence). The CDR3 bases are TGTGCCAGCAGTTTCGGACAGGGCCGCACAGATACGCAGTATTTT. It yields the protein CASSFGQGRTDTQYF.

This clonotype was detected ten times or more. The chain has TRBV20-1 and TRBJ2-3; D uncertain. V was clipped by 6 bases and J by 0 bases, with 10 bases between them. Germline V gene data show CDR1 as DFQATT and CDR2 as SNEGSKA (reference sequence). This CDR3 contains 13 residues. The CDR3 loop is CSAEVPSTDTQYF. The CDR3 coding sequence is TGCAGTGCAGAGGTGCCGAGCACAGATACGCAGTATTTT.

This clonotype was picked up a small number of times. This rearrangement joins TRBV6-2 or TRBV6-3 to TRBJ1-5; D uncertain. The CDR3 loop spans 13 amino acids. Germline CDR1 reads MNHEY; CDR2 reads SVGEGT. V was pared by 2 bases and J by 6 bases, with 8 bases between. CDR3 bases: TGTGCCAGCAGTTACGTGGCAGTTCAGCCCCAGCATTTT. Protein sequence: CASSYVAVQPQHF.